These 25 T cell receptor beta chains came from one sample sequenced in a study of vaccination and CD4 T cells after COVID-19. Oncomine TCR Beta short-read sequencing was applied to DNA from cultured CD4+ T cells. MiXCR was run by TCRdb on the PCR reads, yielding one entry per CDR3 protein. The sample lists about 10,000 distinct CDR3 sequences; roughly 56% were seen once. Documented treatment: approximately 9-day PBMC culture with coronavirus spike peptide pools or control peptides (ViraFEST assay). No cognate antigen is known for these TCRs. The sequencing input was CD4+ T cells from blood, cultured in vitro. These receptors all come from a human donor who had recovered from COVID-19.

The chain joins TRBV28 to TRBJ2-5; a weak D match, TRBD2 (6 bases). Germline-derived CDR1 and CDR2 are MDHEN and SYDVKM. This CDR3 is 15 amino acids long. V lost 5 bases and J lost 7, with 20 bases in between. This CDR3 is CASSVTRQTSGTQYF. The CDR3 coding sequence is TGTGCCAGCAGTGTGACTAGACAGACCTCCGGGACCCAGTACTTC.

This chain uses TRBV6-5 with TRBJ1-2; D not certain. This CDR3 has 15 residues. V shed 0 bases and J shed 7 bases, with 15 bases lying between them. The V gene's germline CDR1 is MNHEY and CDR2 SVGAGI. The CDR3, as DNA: TGTGCCAGCAGTTACTCGTTTAGCAGTGGAGGTGGCTACACCTTC. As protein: CASSYSFSSGGGYTF.

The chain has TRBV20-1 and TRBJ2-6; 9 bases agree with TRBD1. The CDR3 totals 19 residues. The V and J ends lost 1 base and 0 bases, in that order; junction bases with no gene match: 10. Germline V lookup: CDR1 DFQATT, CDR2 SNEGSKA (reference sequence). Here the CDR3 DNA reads TGCAGTGCTAGAGTTGGAACCGGGACAGGGCGCTCTGGGGCCAACGTCCTGACTTTC. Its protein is CSARVGTGTGRSGANVLTF.

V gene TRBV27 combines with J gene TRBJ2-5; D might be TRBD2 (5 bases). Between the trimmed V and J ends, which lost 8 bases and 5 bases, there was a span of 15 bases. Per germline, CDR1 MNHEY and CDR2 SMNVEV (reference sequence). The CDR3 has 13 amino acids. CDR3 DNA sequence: TGTGCCAGCGCCCGGGGAGTCGCCGAGACCCAGTACTTC. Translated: CASARGVAETQYF.

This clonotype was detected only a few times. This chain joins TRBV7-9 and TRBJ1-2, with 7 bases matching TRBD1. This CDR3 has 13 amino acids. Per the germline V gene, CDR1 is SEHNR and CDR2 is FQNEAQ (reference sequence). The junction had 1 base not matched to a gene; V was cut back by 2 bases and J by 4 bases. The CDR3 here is CASSLRQGYGYTF. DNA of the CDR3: TGTGCCAGCAGCTTAAGACAGGGCTATGGCTACACCTTC.

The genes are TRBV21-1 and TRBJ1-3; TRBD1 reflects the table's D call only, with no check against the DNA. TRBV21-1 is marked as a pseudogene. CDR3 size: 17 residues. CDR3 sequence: CASSKRNRDSSGNTIYF. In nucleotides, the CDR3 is TGTGCCAGCAGCAAACGCAATAGGGACAGCTCTGGAAACACCATATATTTT.

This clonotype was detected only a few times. CDR3 in amino acids: CASTSYGTGNSYEQYF. Written as DNA, the CDR3 is TGTGCCAGCACCAGTTACGGGACAGGTAACTCCTACGAGCAGTACTTC. The rearrangement uses TRBV6-1 and TRBJ2-7; 8 nucleotides match TRBD1. The V gene's germline CDR1 is MNHNS and CDR2 SASEGT. The CDR3 has 16 residues. The junction had 11 bases not matched to a gene; V was cut back by 7 bases and J by 0 bases.

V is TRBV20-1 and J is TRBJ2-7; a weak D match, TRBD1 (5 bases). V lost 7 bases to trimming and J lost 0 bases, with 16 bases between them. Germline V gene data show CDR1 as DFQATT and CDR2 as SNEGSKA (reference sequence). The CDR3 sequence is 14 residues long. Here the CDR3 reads CSVSSGIGSYEQYF. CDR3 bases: TGCAGTGTAAGTTCAGGGATCGGCTCCTACGAGCAGTACTTC.

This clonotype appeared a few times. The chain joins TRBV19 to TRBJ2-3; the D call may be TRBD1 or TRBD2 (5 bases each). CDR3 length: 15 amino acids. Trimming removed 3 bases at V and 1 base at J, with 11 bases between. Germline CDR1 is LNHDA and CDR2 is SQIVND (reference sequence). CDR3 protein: CASSILQGGTDTQYF. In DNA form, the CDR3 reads TGTGCCAGTAGTATCCTCCAGGGAGGCACAGATACGCAGTATTTT.

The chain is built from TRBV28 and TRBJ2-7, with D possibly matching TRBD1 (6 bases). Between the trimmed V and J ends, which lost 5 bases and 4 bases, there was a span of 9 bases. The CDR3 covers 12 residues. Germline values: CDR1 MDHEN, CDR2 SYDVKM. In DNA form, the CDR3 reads TGTGCCAGCAGTAGGACAGTATACGAGCAGTACTTC. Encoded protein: CASSRTVYEQYF.

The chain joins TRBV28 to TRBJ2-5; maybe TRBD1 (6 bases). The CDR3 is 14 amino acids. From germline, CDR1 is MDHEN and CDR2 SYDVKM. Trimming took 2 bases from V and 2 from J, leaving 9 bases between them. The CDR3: CASSLGGLQETQYF. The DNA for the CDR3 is TGTGCCAGCAGTTTAGGGGGCCTTCAAGAGACCCAGTACTTC. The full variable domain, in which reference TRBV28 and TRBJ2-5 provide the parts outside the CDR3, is DVKVTQSSRYLVKRTGEKVFLECVQDMDHENMFWYRQDPGLGLRLIYFSYDVKMKEKGDIPEGYSVSREKKERFSLILESASTNQTSMYLCASSLGGLQETQYFGPGTRLLVL.

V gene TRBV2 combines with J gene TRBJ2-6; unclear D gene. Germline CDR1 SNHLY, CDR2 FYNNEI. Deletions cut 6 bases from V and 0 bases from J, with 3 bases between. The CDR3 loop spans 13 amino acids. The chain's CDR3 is CASRSSGANVLTF. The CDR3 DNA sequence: TGTGCCAGCAGGTCCTCTGGGGCCAACGTCCTGACTTTC.

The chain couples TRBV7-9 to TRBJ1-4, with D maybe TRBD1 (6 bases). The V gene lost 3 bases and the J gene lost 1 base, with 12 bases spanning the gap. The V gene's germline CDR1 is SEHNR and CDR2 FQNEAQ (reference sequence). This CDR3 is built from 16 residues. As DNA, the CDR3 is TGTGCCAGCAGCTTCGGACAGACTTTAACTAATGAAAAACTGTTTTTT. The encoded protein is CASSFGQTLTNEKLFF.

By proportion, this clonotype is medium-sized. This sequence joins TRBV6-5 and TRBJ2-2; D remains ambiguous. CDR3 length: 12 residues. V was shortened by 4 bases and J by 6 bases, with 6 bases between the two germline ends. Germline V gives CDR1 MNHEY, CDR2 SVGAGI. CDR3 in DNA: TGTGCCAGCAGTTCAAGGGCCGGGGAGCTGTTTTTT. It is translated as CASSSRAGELFF.

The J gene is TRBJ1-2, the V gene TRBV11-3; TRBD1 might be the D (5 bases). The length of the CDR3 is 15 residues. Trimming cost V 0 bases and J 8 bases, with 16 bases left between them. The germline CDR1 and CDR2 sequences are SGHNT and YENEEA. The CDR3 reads CASSLEGVIRAGYTF. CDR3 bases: TGTGCCAGCAGCTTAGAGGGGGTTATCCGAGCGGGCTACACCTTC.

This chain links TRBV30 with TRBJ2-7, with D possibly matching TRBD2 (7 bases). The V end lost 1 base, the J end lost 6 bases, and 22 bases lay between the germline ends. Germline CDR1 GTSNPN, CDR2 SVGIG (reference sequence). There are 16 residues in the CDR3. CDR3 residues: CAWSGIGGRGEGEQYF. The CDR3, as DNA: TGTGCCTGGAGTGGTATTGGGGGGCGCGGGGAGGGCGAGCAGTACTTC.

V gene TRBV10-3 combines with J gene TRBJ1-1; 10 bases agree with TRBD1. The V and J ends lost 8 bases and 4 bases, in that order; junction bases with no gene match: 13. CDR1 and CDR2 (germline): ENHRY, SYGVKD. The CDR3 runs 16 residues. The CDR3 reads CAIRSAGTGVSTEAFF. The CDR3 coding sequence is TGTGCCATCCGGTCCGCCGGGACAGGGGTGTCCACTGAAGCTTTCTTT.

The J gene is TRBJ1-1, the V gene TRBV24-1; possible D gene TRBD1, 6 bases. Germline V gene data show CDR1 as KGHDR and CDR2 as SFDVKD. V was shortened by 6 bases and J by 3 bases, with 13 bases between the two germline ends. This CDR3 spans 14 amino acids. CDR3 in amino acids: CATSRRDKDTEAFF. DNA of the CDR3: TGTGCCACCAGTCGCCGGGACAAGGACACTGAAGCTTTCTTT.

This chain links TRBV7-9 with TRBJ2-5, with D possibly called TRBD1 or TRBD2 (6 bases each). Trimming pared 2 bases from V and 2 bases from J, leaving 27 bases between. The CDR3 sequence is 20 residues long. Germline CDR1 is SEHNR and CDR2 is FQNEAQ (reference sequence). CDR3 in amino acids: CASSLYGAGGLLLSQETQYF. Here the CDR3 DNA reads TGTGCCAGCAGCTTATACGGGGCTGGGGGGCTTCTCCTATCTCAAGAGACCCAGTACTTC.

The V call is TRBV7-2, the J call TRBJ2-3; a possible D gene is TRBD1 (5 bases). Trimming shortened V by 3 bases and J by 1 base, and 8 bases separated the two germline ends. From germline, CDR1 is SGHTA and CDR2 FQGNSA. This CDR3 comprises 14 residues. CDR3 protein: CASSFDRGTDTQYF. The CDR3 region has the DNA TGTGCCAGCAGCTTTGACAGAGGCACAGATACGCAGTATTTT.

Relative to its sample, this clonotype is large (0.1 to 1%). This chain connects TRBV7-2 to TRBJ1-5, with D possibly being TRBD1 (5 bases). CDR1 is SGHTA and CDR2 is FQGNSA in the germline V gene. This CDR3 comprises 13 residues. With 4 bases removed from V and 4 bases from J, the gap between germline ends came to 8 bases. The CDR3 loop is CASSSRGNQPQHF. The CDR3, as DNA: TGTGCCAGCAGCTCCCGGGGGAATCAGCCCCAGCATTTT.

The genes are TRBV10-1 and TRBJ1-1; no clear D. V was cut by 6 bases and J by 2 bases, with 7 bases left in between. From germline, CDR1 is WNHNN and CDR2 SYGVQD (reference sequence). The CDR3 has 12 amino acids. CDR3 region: CASSRTNTEAFF. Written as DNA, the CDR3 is TGCGCCAGCAGCCGGACCAACACTGAAGCTTTCTTT.

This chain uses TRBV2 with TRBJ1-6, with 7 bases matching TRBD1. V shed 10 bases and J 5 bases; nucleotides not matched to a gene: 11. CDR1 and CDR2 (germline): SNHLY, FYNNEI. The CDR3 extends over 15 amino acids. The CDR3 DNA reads TGTGCCACCACCTTACAGGGGCAGCATAATTCACCCCTCCACTTT. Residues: CATTLQGQHNSPLHF.

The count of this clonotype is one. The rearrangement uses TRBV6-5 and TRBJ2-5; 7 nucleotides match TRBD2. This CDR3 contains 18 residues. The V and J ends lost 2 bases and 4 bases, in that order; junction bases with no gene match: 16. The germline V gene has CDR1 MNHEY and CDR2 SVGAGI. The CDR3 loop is CASSYREPGAGVGETQYF. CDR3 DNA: TGTGCCAGCAGTTACCGGGAGCCGGGCGCGGGGGTGGGAGAGACCCAGTACTTC.

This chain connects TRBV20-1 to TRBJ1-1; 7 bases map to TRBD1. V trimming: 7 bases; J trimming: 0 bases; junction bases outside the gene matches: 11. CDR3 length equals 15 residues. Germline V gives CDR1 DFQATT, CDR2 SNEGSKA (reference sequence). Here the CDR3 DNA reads TGCAGTGTTGCACCGGGACAGCTTATGAACACTGAAGCTTTCTTT. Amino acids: CSVAPGQLMNTEAFF.